Listed below are T cell receptor beta chains from one sample, sequenced in a study of regulatory T cells in long-lasting Graves disease. Via MiXCR, TCRdb re-called the multiplex PCR reads, giving one row per CDR3 protein. The table shows a few hundred thousand distinct CDR3 sequences, with under 25% occurring only once. Material: peripheral blood mononuclear cells (PBMCs), obtained when the disease was refractory, from a patient treated with antithyroid drugs. The receptor set was obtained from a female donor with Graves disease. CDR3s include the opening cysteine and the closing phenylalanine or tryptophan. The D gene is left open where the match is weak. Part of the rows lack a size; the others show once, few, many or a class for expanded clones.

abundance	j_gene	d_gene	v_gene	len	CDR3nt	CDR3aa
many	TRBJ1-2	.	TRBV28	12	TGTGCCACCATGACAGCTAACTATGGCTACACCTTC	CATMTANYGYTF
few	TRBJ1-1	.	TRBV11-3	14	TGTGCCAGCAGCTCACGGCATGGAGAAGCGGAAGCTTTCTTT	CASSSRHGEAEAFF
.	TRBJ2-7	.	TRBV19	15	TGTGCCAGTAGCCCCTCGCCCGCTAGCTCCTACGAGCAGTACTTC	CASSPSPASSYEQYF
.	TRBJ1-3	.	TRBV12-3/TRBV12-4	16	TGTGCCAGCAGTGTGTTTCAAACCCTCTCGGGAAACACCATATATTTT	CASSVFQTLSGNTIYF
.	TRBJ1-1	.	TRBV3-1	12	TGTGCCAGCAGCCACCCGACAGGCGAGGCTTTCTTT	CASSHPTGEAFF
.	TRBJ1-1	TRBD1	TRBV7-9	13	TGTGCCAGCAAAGACAGGGGAGGCACTGAAGCTTTCTTT	CASKDRGGTEAFF
many	TRBJ1-1	TRBD1	TRBV5-1	15	TGCGCCAGCAGCCGTGGAGGGGGCATGGGAACTGAAGCTTTCTTT	CASSRGGGMGTEAFF
many	TRBJ1-1	.	TRBV12-3/TRBV12-4	14	TGTGCCAGCAGTTTGTGGGAAGAGAACACTGAAGCTTTCTTT	CASSLWEENTEAFF
many	TRBJ1-2	.	TRBV27	11	TGTGCCAGCAGTTCAGGCTATGGCTACACCTTC	CASSSGYGYTF
many	TRBJ2-5	.	TRBV20-1	14	TGCAGTGCTAGAGTCCAGGGGTATCGTGAGACCCAGTACTTC	CSARVQGYRETQYF
few	TRBJ2-7	.	TRBV6-1	15	TGTGCCAGCAGCTCGCAGGGGGGGCACTCCTACGAGCAGTACTTC	CASSSQGGHSYEQYF
few	TRBJ1-2	.	TRBV5-1	20	TGCGCCAGCAGCCTCCGACCCTTACACTTATCGGGTCCAGAGGGCTATGGCTACACCTTC	CASSLRPLHLSGPEGYGYTF
many	TRBJ1-5	TRBD1	TRBV24-1	14	TGTGCCACCAACTCCGGACAGGGTAATCAGCCCCAGCATTTT	CATNSGQGNQPQHF
.	TRBJ2-5	.	TRBV3-1	11	TGTGCCAGCAGCCGAGGACCGGAGGAGTACTTC	CASSRGPEEYF
.	TRBJ1-2	.	TRBV27	15	TGTGCCAGCAGTTTAACTTCGGGGGGAGGCTATGGCTACACCTTC	CASSLTSGGGYGYTF
many	TRBJ1-6	TRBD1	TRBV11-2	18	TGTGCCAGCAGCTCCCCGAGACAGGGGGCGTGGGATAATTCACCCCTCCACTTT	CASSSPRQGAWDNSPLHF
.	TRBJ2-7	TRBD1	TRBV7-9	15	TGTGCCAGCAGCCCGGGACAGGGGTACTTCTACGAGCAGTACTTC	CASSPGQGYFYEQYF
many	TRBJ2-7	.	TRBV20-1	14	TGCAGTGCGAGGGCCCTGGGCTTACCCTACGAGCAGTACTTC	CSARALGLPYEQYF
few	TRBJ1-1	.	TRBV13	14	TGTGCCAGCAGCTTAGTTAGCGTGTCCTCTGAAGCTTTCTTT	CASSLVSVSSEAFF
many	TRBJ1-1	.	TRBV28	13	TGTGCCAGCAGTTTAGACGAGAACACTGAAGCTTTCTTT	CASSLDENTEAFF
.	TRBJ2-2	TRBD2	TRBV28	15	TGTGCCAGCAGTTTTTTCGGGAGCGGGATCGGGGAGCTGTTTTTT	CASSFFGSGIGELFF
.	TRBJ2-2	TRBD2	TRBV7-9	15	TGTGCCAGCAGATTACTAGCGGGAGGGACCGGGGAGCTGTTTTTT	CASRLLAGGTGELFF
.	TRBJ2-6	.	TRBV19	17	TGTGCCAGTAGTCTGGAGGGGCCCTACTCTGGGGCCAACGTCCTGACTTTC	CASSLEGPYSGANVLTF
.	TRBJ1-2	.	TRBV4-1	15	TGCGCCAGCAGCCAAGACGGGAGGGGCTACTATGGCTACACCTTC	CASSQDGRGYYGYTF
many	TRBJ2-7	.	TRBV6-1	9	TGTGCCAGCGGGGAGTCGCCCTACTTC	CASGESPYF
.	TRBJ1-5	.	TRBV28	18	.	CASSFFGQGVSVNQPQHF
.	TRBJ2-5	.	TRBV4-1	16	TGCGCCAGCAGCCAAGACCTGACCGTTCCCCAAGAGACCCAGTACTTC	CASSQDLTVPQETQYF
many	TRBJ1-3	.	TRBV28	13	TGTGCCAGCACCACTAATTCGGGAAACACCATATATTTT	CASTTNSGNTIYF